This note documents a single T cell receptor beta chain sequence. A diagnosis was made from clinical symptoms together with serum thyroxine, TRAb, thyroid ultrasound and orbital computed tomography. Transcripts of RNA were the source for amplifying TCR beta CDR3 regions. HTBI primers primed a first-round RT-PCR, and a second-round multiplex PCR followed. One entry per CDR3 protein, called by TCRdb with MiXCR from the multiplex PCR reads. The table has some 160,000 distinct CDR3 sequences, around 40% seen once; the top ten hold approximately 8.9%. This sample is drawn from a study of Graves' ophthalmopathy and Graves' hyperthyroidism. Study at large: Prior to any treatment, peripheral blood was collected at the time of initial diagnosis.

The clonotype comes from a man aged 25 to 45 with Graves' ophthalmopathy. The sample was peripheral blood.

Here the CDR3 reads CASSLERGAGAFF. The CDR3 bases are TGTGCCAGCAGCTTAGAGAGGGGAGCGGGAGCTTTCTTT. The V and J genes are TRBV7-2 and TRBJ1-1, with a possible D match to TRBD1 (5 bases). Looked up from germline, CDR1 is SGHTA and CDR2 is FQGNSA. The V end lost 1 base, the J end lost 10 bases, and 13 bases lay between the germline ends. This CDR3 comprises 13 residues.